This T cell receptor beta chain was sequenced for a study of early T cells in non-severe SARS-CoV-2 infection. The wider study: The study sequenced bulk RNA from unsorted whole blood, with chains unpaired. Study results and caveats: Sequences matched to VDJdb favored anti-spike CD8 responses, while private and CD4 specificities were missed.

Individually, cDNA molecules had unique molecular identifiers attached to them. MiXCR, applied by TCRdb to the 5' RACE reads, yields one record per CDR3 protein. The table has about 81,000 distinct CDR3 sequences, roughly 6% seen once; the top ten hold roughly 8%. This clonotype was observed many times. Its cognate antigen is unknown. Germline V lookup: CDR1 KGHDR, CDR2 SFDVKD. This CDR3 region has 14 residues. V was shortened by 4 bases and J by 3 bases, with 11 bases between the two germline ends. The sequenced sample consisted of whole blood. This TCR was recovered from an adult who was a healthcare worker with PCR-confirmed SARS-CoV-2 infection or an uninfected control (not recorded which). This chain joins TRBV24-1 and TRBJ2-5; D unclear. The DNA for the CDR3 is TGTGCCACCAGTGACCCGAGTAGAGAAGAGACCCAGTACTTC. It encodes CATSDPSREETQYF.